This T cell receptor (beta chain) was documented in a study of CD8 T cells in ankylosing spondylitis. This clonotype was observed many times. Germline CDR1 and CDR2: SQVTM and ANQGSEA. V trimming: 3 bases; J trimming: 5 bases; junction bases outside the gene matches: 17. This CDR3 has 17 amino acids. TCRdb analysed the 5' RACE reads with MiXCR anew, one entry per CDR3 protein. The sample consists of about 240,000 distinct CDR3 sequences, roughly a tenth of them appearing once. The chain uses TRBV29-1 and TRBJ2-7; 9 bases are a match to TRBD2. Sequences were obtained from blood, either unsorted or a sorted T cell fraction (not recorded which). This TCR was recovered from a male donor with ankylosing spondylitis or in good health (not recorded which). The CDR3 loop is CSVDVLSRSGSGNEQYF. CDR3 nucleotide sequence: TGCAGCGTTGATGTTCTGTCCCGTAGCGGGAGTGGGAACGAGCAGTACTTC.